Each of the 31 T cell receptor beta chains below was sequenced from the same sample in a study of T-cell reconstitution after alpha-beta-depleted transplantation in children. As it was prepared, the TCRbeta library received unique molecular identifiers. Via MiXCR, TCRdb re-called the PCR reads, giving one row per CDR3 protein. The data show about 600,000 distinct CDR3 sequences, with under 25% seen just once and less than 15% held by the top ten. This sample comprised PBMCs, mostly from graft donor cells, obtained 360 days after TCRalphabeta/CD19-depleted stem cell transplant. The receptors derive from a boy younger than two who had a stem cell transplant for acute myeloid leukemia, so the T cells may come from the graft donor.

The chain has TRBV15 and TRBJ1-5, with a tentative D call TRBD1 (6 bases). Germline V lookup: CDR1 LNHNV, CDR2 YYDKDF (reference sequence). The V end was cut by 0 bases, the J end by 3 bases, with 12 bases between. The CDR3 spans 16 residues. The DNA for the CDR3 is TGTGCCACCAGCAGAGATCCTCCAGGGGCCAATCAGCCCCAGCATTTT. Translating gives CATSRDPPGANQPQHF. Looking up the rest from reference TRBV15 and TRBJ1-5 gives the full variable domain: DAMVIQNPRYQVTQFGKPVTLSCSQTLNHNVMYWYQQKSSQAPKLLFHYYDKDFNNEADTPDNFQSRRPNTSFCFLDIRSPGLGDTAMYLCATSRDPPGANQPQHFGDGTRLSIL.

CDR3 sequence: CASSSLIRQNNEQFF. CDR3 nucleotide sequence: TGTGCCAGCAGCTCACTTATTCGACAGAACAATGAGCAGTTCTTC. The chain is built from TRBV7-9 and TRBJ2-1; D may be TRBD1 (5 bases). Per germline, CDR1 SEHNR and CDR2 FQNEAQ (reference sequence). The CDR3 covers 15 residues. V gave up 4 bases and J gave up 5 bases, with 15 bases separating them. The full variable domain, its missing parts supplied by reference TRBV7-9 and TRBJ2-1, is DTGVSQNPRHKITKRGQNVTFRCDPISEHNRLYWYRQTLGQGPEFLTYFQNEAQLEKSRLLSDRFSAERPKGSFSTLEIQRTEQGDSAMYLCASSSLIRQNNEQFFGPGTRLTVL.

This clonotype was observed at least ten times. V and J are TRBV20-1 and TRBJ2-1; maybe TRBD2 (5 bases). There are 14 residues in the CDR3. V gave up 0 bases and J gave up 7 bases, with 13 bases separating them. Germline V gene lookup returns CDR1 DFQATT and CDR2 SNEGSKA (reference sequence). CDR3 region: CSARDPGVGNEQFF. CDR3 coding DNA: TGCAGTGCTAGAGATCCCGGGGTTGGGAATGAGCAGTTCTTC.

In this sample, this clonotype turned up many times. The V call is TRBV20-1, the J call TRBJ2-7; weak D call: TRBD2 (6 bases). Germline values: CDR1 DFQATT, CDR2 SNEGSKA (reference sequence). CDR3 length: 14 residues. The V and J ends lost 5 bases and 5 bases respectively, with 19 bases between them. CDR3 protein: CSAQARAGFDEQYF. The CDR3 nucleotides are TGCAGTGCTCAAGCCAGGGCGGGGTTCGACGAGCAGTACTTC.

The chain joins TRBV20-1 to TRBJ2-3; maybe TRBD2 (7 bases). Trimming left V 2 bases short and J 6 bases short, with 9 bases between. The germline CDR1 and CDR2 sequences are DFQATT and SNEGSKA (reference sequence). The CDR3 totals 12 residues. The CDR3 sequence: CSARKGGDTQYF. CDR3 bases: TGCAGTGCTAGAAAGGGGGGGGATACGCAGTATTTT.

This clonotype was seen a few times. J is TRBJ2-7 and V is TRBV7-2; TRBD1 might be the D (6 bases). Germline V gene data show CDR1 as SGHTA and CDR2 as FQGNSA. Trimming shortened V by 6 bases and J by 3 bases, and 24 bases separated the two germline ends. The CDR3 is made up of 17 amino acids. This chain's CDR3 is CASSRPTPGHPHYEQYV. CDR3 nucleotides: TGTGCCAGCAGTCGACCTACCCCGGGACACCCCCACTACGAGCAGTACGTC.

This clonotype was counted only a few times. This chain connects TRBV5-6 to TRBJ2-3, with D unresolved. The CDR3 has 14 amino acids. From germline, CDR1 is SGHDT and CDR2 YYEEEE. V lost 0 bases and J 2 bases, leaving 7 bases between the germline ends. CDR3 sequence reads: CASSLAPLTDTQYF. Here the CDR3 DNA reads TGTGCCAGCAGCTTGGCCCCCCTCACAGATACGCAGTATTTT. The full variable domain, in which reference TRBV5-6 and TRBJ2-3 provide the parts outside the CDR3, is DAGVTQSPTHLIKTRGQQVTLRCSPKSGHDTVSWYQQALGQGPQFIFQYYEEEERQRGNFPDRFSGHQFPNYSSELNVNALLLGDSALYLCASSLAPLTDTQYFGPGTRLTVL.

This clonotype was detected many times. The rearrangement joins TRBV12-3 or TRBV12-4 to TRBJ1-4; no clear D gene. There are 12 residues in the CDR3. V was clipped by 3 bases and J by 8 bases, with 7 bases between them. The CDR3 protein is CASSLVSEKLFF. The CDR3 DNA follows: TGTGCCAGCAGTTTGGTCAGCGAAAAACTGTTTTTT.

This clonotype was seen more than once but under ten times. The CDR3 bases are TGCGCCAGCAGCTTTTTCGTCACAGATACGCAGTATTTT. Its protein product is CASSFFVTDTQYF. The chain couples TRBV5-1 to TRBJ2-3, with D unclear. CDR1 and CDR2 from the germline V gene are SGHRS and YFSETQ. CDR3 length: 13 amino acids. V was trimmed by 2 bases and J by 2 bases, leaving 6 bases between them. Together with reference TRBV5-1 and TRBJ2-3, the CDR3 gives the full variable domain: KAGVTQTPRYLIKTRGQQVTLSCSPISGHRSVSWYQQTPGQGLQFLFEYFSETQRNKGNFPGRFSGRQFSNSRSEMNVSTLELGDSALYLCASSFFVTDTQYFGPGTRLTVL.

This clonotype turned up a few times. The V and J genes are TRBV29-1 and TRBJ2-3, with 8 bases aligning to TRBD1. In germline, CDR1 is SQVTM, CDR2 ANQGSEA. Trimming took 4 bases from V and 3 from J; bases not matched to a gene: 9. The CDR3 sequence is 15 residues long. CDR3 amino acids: CSVAFPRQGTDTQYF. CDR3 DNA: TGCAGCGTTGCATTTCCCCGACAGGGGACAGATACGCAGTATTTT.

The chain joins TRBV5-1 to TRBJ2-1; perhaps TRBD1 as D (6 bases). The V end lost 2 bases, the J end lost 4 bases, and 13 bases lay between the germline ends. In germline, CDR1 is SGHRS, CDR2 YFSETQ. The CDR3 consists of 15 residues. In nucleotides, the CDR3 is TGCGCCAGCAGCTTACAGGGTAAGGTGTACAATGAGCAGTTCTTC. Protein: CASSLQGKVYNEQFF.

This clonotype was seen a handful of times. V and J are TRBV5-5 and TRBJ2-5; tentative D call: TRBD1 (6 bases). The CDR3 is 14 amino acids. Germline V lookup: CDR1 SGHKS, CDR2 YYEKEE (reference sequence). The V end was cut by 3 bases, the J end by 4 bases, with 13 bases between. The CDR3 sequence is CASSYTGMRETQYF. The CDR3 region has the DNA TGTGCCAGCAGCTATACAGGGATGAGAGAGACCCAGTACTTC.

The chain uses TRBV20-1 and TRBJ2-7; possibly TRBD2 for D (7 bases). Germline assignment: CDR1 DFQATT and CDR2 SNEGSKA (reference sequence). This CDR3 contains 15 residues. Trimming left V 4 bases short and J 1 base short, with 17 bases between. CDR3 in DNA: TGCAGTGCTACGGGGGGAACAGGACAGTCCTACGAGCAGTACTTC. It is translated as CSATGGTGQSYEQYF.

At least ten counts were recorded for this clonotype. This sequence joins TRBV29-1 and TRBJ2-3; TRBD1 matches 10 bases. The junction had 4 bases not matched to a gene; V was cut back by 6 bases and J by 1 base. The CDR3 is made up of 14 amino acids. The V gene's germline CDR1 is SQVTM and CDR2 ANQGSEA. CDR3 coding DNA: TGCAGCGTGACAGGGGGCGATGGCACAGATACGCAGTATTTT. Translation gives CSVTGGDGTDTQYF.

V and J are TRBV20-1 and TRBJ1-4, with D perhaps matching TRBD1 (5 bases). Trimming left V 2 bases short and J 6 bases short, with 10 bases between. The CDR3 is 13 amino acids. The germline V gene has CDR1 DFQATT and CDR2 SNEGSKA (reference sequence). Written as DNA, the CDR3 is TGCAGTGCTAGACGGGGGGAGGATGAAAAACTGTTTTTT. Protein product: CSARRGEDEKLFF.

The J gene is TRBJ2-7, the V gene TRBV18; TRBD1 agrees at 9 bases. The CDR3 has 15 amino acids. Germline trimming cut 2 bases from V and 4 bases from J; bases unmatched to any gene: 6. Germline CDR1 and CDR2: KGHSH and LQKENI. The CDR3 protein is CASSPSGTGRYEQYV. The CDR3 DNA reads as TGTGCCAGCTCACCATCCGGGACAGGGCGGTACGAGCAGTACGTC.

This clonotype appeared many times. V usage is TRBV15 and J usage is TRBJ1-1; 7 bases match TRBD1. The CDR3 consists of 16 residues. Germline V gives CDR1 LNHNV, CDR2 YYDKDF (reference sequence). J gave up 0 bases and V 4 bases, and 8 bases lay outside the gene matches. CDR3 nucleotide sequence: TGTGCCACCAGCACCGGGAAACAGGGGATGAACACTGAAGCTTTCTTT. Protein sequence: CATSTGKQGMNTEAFF.

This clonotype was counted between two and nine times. CDR3 sequence (DNA): TGTGCCAGCAGTTTACTGTCGTGGGGTGGAGGCACAGATACGCAGTATTTT. Its protein product is CASSLLSWGGGTDTQYF. The chain joins TRBV27 to TRBJ2-3; D unclear. This CDR3 is built from 17 residues. V dropped 2 bases and J dropped 1 base, with 16 bases sitting between them. Germline V gene sequence: CDR1 MNHEY, CDR2 SMNVEV (reference sequence).

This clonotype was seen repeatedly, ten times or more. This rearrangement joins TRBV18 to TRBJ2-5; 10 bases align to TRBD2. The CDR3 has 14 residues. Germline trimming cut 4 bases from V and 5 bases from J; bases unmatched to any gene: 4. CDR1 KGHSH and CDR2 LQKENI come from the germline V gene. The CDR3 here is CASSRAGGSETQYF. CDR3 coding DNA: TGTGCCAGCTCACGAGCGGGGGGGTCGGAGACCCAGTACTTC.

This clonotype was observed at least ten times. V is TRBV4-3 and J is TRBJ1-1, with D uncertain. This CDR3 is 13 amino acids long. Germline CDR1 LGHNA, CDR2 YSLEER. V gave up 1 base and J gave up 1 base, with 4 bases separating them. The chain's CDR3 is CASSQGANTEAFF. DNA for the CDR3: TGCGCCAGCAGCCAAGGGGCGAACACTGAAGCTTTCTTT.

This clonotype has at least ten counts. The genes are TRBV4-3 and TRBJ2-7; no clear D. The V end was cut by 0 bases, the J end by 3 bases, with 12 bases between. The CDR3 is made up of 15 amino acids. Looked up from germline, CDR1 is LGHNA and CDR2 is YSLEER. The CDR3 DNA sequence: TGCGCCAGCAGCCAAGATCCCGGCAGATTCTACGAGCAGTACTTC. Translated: CASSQDPGRFYEQYF.

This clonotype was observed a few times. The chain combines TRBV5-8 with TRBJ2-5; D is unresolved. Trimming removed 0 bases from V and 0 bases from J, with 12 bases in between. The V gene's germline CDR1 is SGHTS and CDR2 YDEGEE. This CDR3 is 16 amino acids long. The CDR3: CASSLGTNLYQETQYF. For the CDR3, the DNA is TGTGCCAGCAGCTTGGGAACAAACCTTTACCAAGAGACCCAGTACTTC.

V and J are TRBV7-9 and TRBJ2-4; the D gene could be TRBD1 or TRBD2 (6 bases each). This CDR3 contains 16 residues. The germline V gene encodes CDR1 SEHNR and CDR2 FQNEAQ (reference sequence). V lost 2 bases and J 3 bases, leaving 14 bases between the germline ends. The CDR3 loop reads CASSLTPGAGKNIQYF. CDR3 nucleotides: TGTGCCAGCAGCTTAACTCCGGGGGCGGGCAAAAACATTCAGTACTTC.

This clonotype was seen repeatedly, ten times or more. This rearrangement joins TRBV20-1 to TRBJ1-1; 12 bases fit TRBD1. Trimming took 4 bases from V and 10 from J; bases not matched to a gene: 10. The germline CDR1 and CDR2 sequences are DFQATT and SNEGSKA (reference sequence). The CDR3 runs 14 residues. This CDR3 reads CSATPGQGARGAFF. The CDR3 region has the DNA TGCAGTGCTACACCGGGACAGGGGGCTCGCGGAGCTTTCTTT.

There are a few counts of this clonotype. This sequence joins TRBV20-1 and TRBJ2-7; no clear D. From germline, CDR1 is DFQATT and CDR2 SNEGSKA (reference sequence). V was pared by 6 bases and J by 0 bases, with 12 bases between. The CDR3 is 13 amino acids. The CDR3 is CSARHFSSYEQYF. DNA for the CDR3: TGCAGTGCGCGACACTTTAGCTCCTACGAGCAGTACTTC.

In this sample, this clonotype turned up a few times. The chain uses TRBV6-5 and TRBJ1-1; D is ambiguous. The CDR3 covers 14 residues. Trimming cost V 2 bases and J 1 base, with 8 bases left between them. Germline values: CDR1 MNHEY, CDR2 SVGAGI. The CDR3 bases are TGTGCCAGCAGTTACGGCGTCAGGAACACTGAAGCTTTCTTT. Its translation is CASSYGVRNTEAFF.

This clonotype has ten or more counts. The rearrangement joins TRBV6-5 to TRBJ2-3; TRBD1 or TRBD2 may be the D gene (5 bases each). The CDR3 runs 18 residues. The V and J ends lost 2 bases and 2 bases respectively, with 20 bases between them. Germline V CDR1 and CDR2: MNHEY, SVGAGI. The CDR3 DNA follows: TGTGCCAGCAGTTACGGGGCGAGAGCGAGGAGGCACACAGATACGCAGTATTTT. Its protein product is CASSYGARARRHTDTQYF.

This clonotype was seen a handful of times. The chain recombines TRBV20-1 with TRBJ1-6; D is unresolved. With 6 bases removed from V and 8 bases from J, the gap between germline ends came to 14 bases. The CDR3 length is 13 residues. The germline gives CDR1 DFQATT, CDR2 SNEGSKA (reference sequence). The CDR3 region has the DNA TGCAGTGCCAAGTCGGAAGCGGATTCACCCCTCCACTTT. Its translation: CSAKSEADSPLHF.

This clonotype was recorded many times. CDR3 region: CASSQLRRTGELFF. In DNA form, the CDR3 reads TGTGCCAGCAGCCAACTCCGCAGGACCGGGGAGCTGTTTTTT. V usage is TRBV3-1 and J usage is TRBJ2-2, with D uncertain. Trimming left V 2 bases short and J 5 bases short, with 9 bases between. The CDR3 has 14 residues. Germline assignment: CDR1 LGHDT and CDR2 YNNKEL (reference sequence).

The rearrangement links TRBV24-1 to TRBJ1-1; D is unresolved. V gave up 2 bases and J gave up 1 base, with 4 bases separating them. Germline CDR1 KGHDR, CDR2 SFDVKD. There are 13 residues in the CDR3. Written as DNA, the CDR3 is TGTGCCACCAGTGATTCTGGGAACACTGAAGCTTTCTTT. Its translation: CATSDSGNTEAFF.

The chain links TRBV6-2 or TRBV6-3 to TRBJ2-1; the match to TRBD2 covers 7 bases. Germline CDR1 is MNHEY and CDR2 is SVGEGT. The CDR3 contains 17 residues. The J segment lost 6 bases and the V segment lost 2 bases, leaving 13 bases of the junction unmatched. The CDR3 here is CASSYVIWGGDRNEQFF. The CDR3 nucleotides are TGTGCCAGCAGTTACGTAATATGGGGGGGAGATCGCAATGAGCAGTTCTTC.